This record looks at one T cell receptor beta chain sequence and its context. These data belong to a study of T cells after yellow fever vaccination. The trim removed 3 bases at V and 8 bases at J, leaving 8 bases unmatched. The CDR3 extends over 14 amino acids. Per germline, CDR1 SGDLS and CDR2 YYNGEE. TCRdb independently ran MiXCR on the 5' RACE reads; one entry per CDR3 protein. Of more than 250,000 distinct CDR3 sequences listed, around 7% are singletons. The sample consisted of PBMCs, taken more than 40 days after the first yellow fever vaccination. The chain combines TRBV9 with TRBJ1-1, with 9 bases fitting TRBD1. This receptor was taken from a man aged 18 to 30 who received the YFV17D yellow fever vaccine. The CDR3: CASSGRTGVAEAFF. DNA of the CDR3: TGTGCCAGCAGCGGTCGGACAGGGGTTGCAGAAGCTTTCTTT.